This T cell receptor beta chain was identified in a study of cytomegalovirus exposure and HLA in healthy donors. TCRdb's copy holds only in-frame clones and misses some; the assay was immunoSEQ multiplex PCR. The profile shows roughly 310,000 clones, around 90% of them singletons. The ends were cut back, 2 bases at V and 4 bases at J, with 12 bases in the middle. The CDR3 extends over 16 amino acids. Germline values: CDR1 MGHRA, CDR2 YSYEKL. Points from the study as a whole: According to a later analysis, TCR clusters from the first cohort tended to co-occur in the roughly 120 validation repertoires. The study put some 150 TCR beta chains on its list as cytomegalovirus-associated. There were three CMV-associated chains whose specificity for CMV antigens was confirmed in vitro.

While the first cohort had several hundred subjects, the donors belonged to the separate validation cohort of over a hundred subjects. As regards this clone: What it recognizes is unknown.

Sample: PBMCs. This sequence originates from a man aged 25-45 years in good health and CMV-seronegative. The genes are TRBV4-1 and TRBJ1-6, with a possible D match to TRBD1 (5 bases). This CDR3 reads CASSQRKDSYNSPLHF. The CDR3 DNA reads TGCGCCAGCAGCCAAAGGAAAGACAGTTATAATTCACCCCTCCACTTT.